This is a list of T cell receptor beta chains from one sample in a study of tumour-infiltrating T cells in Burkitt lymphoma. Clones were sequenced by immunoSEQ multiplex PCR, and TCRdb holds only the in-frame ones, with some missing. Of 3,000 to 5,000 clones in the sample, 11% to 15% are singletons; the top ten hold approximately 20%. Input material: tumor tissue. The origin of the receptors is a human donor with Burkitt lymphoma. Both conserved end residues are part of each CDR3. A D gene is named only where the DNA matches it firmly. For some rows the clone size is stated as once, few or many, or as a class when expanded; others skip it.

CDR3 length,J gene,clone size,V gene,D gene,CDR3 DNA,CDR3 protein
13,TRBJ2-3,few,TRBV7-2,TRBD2,TGTGCCAGCAGATTTGGGGGGGCAGATACGCAGTATTTT,CASRFGGADTQYF
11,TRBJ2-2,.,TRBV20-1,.,TGCAGTGCTAGAGGACCCGGGGAGCTGTTTTTT,CSARGPGELFF
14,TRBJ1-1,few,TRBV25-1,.,TGTGCCAGCAGTGAATGGGGGGGCACCACTGAAGCTTTCTTT,CASSEWGGTTEAFF
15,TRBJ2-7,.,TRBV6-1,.,TGTGCCAGCAGTGCCGGTGGGCAAGACACCTACGAGCAGTACTTC,CASSAGGQDTYEQYF
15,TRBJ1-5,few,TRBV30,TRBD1,TGTGCCTGGAGTCGGACCGGACAGGGGAATCAGCCCCAGCATTTT,CAWSRTGQGNQPQHF
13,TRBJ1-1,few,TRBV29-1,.,TGCAGCGTTAAGACAGGTAGGAACACTGAAGCTTTCTTT,CSVKTGRNTEAFF
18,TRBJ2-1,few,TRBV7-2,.,TGTGCCAGCAGCTTAGAATCATTTCTTTCGGCCTCCTACAATGAGCAGTTCTTC,CASSLESFLSASYNEQFF
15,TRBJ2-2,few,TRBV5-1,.,TGCGCCAGCAGCTTCGGCGGGATAAACCCCGGGGAGCTGTTTTTT,CASSFGGINPGELFF
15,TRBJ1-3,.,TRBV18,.,TGTGCCAGCTCACCGCTTCGGAGCCCCGGAAACACCATATATTTT,CASSPLRSPGNTIYF
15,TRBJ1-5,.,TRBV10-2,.,TGCGCCAGCAGCTCACAGGGCTTCGTCAATCAGCCCCAGCATTTT,CASSSQGFVNQPQHF
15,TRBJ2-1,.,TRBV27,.,TGTGCCAGCAGTTTAGCTCCGGGACGCTACAATGAGCAGTTCTTC,CASSLAPGRYNEQFF
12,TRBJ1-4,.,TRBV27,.,TGTGCCAGCAAGGATCCTTATGAAAAACTGTTTTTT,CASKDPYEKLFF
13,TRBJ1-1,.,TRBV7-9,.,TGTGCCAGCAGCTTCGACGGTATTACTGAAGCTTTCTTT,CASSFDGITEAFF
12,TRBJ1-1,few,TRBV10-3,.,TGTGCCATCAGTGATCGGACGGTGGAAGCTTTCTTT,CAISDRTVEAFF
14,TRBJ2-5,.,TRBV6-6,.,TGTGCCAGCAGTATACGACAGGTCCAAGAGACCCAGTACTTC,CASSIRQVQETQYF
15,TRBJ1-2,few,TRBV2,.,TGTGCCAGCATTTTAGGGGCAGGCGGTCGGGGTGGCTACACCTTC,CASILGAGGRGGYTF
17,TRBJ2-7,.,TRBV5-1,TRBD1,TGCGCCAGCAGCTCCCTTCCTTCGGGACAGGGTATCTACGAGCAGTACTTC,CASSSLPSGQGIYEQYF
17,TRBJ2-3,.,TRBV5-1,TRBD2,TGCGCCAGCTTGGGGATGGCGGGAGGATGGGTAGCAAATACGCAGTATTTT,CASLGMAGGWVANTQYF
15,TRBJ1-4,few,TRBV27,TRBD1,TGTGCCAGCAGTTTAGGAGGGACAGGGTACGAAAAACTGTTTTTT,CASSLGGTGYEKLFF
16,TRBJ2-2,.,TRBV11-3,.,TGTGCCAGCAGCTTAGATTGGAGCCAGAGAGCCGGGGAGCTGTTTTTT,CASSLDWSQRAGELFF
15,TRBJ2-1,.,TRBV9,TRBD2,TGTGCCAGCAGCGTAGGGAGCGGGGGCTACAATGAGCAGTTCTTC,CASSVGSGGYNEQFF
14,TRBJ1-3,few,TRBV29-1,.,TGCAGCGTTGGCTTTGCGGGTTCTGGAAACACCATATATTTT,CSVGFAGSGNTIYF
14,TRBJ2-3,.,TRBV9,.,TGTGCCAGCAGCGTCCAGGGGTGGACAGATACGCAGTATTTT,CASSVQGWTDTQYF
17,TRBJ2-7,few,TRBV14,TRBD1,TGTGCCAGCAGCCAAGTCCGGGACAGGGGGACTCCCTACGAGCAGTACTTC,CASSQVRDRGTPYEQYF
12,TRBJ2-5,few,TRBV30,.,TGTGCCTGGAGCCCCGGCGGAGGGGAGCAGTACTTC,CAWSPGGGEQYF
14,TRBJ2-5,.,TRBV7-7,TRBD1,TGTGCTAGCAGCTCGATGGGACAGCAAGAGACCCAGTACTTC,CASSSMGQQETQYF
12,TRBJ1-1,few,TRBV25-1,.,TGTGCCAGCAGTGGCAGACGCCTAGAAGCTTTCTTT,CASSGRRLEAFF
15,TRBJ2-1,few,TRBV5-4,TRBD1,TGTGCCAGCAGCTTCCTGGGACAGGGATACAATGAGCAGTTCTTC,CASSFLGQGYNEQFF
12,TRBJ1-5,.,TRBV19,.,TGTGCCAGTAGTATAGGATATCAGCCCCAGCATTTT,CASSIGYQPQHF
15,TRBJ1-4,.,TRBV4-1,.,TGCGCCAGCAGCCAAGAACCGACCAGAAATCGAAAACTGTTTTTT,CASSQEPTRNRKLFF
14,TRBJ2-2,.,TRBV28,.,TGTGCCAGCAGCCTCGGCCGAAGGTCCGGGGAGCTGTTTTTT,CASSLGRRSGELFF
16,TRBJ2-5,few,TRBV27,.,TGTGCCAGCAGCCTAGGGGCTACCCCGACCCAAGAGACCCAGTACTTC,CASSLGATPTQETQYF
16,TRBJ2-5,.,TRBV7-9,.,TGTGCCAGCAGCGCCACCAACCCGACCCCCGTCCAGACCCAGTACTTC,CASSATNPTPVQTQYF
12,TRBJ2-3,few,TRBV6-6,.,TGTGCCAGCAGGGAATATGTGGATACGCAGTATTTT,CASREYVDTQYF
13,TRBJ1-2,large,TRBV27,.,TGTGCCAGCAGTCTCTCCGGTTGGTCGGGCTACACCTTC,CASSLSGWSGYTF
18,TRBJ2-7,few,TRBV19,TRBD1,TGTGCCAGTAGTATAGTAACTCTTGGGACAGGGGATACCTACGAGCAGTACTTC,CASSIVTLGTGDTYEQYF
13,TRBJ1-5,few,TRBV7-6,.,TGTGCCAGCAGCCCCTACATAAATCAGCCCCAGCATTTT,CASSPYINQPQHF
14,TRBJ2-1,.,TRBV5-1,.,TGCGCCAGCAGCCCCGAGGTGGCGTCCCCTTTGGAGTTCTTC,CASSPEVASPLEFF
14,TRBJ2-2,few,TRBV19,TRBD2,TGTGCCAGTAGACTAGCGGGAGGCACCGGGGAGCTGTTTTTT,CASRLAGGTGELFF
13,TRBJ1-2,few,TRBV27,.,TGTGCCAGCAGGCCTGACAGGTTCTATGGCTACACCTTC,CASRPDRFYGYTF
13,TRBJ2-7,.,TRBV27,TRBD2,TGTGCCAGCAGTTTAGGACTAGCCTACGAGCAGTACTTC,CASSLGLAYEQYF
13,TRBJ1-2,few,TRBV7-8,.,TGTGCCAGCAGCCCAGGGGCGGGCTATGGCTACACCTTC,CASSPGAGYGYTF